Following are 23 T cell receptor beta chains from one sample sequenced in a study of blood T cell repertoires in COVID-19. Repertoires were generated with immunoSEQ multiplex PCR, while TCRdb's copy carries only in-frame clones and drops some. The table lists some 490,000 clones, about 88% of them singletons. The sequencing input was PBMCs or T cells enriched from blood (not recorded which). The source of these receptors is a woman aged 60-75 years who had recovered from COVID-19.

A single count supports this clone. The J gene is TRBJ1-6, the V gene TRBV5-1; no clear D gene. Deletions cut 8 bases from V and 5 bases from J, with 11 bases between. CDR1 is SGHRS, CDR2 YFSETQ, per germline. This CDR3 comprises 13 residues. CDR3 amino acids: CASRREDNSPLHF. CDR3 nucleotide sequence: TGCGCCAGTAGACGGGAAGATAATTCACCCCTCCACTTT.

The chain combines TRBV18 with TRBJ1-6, with a weak D call TRBD1 (5 bases). Between the trimmed V and J ends, which lost 5 bases and 7 bases, there was a span of 18 bases. The CDR3 consists of 16 residues. Looked up from germline, CDR1 is KGHSH and CDR2 is LQKENI. The chain's CDR3 is CASSSREVDRNSPLHF. The CDR3 DNA reads TGTGCCAGCTCAAGCAGGGAGGTAGACCGAAATTCACCCCTCCACTTT.

This sequence joins TRBV6-5 and TRBJ2-4, with TRBD1 as a possible D gene (6 bases). CDR3 length: 15 residues. Trimming pared 6 bases from V and 1 base from J, leaving 13 bases between. Germline CDR1 MNHEY, CDR2 SVGAGI. Here the CDR3 DNA reads TGTGCCAGCAGCGTACTCCAGGGGGCCAAAAACATTCAGTACTTC. Residues: CASSVLQGAKNIQYF.

This chain uses TRBV24-1 with TRBJ1-5; TRBD1 matches at 10 bases. V lost 3 bases to trimming and J lost 16 bases; unmatched junction nucleotides: 8. CDR1 KGHDR and CDR2 SFDVKD come from the germline V gene. The CDR3 covers 13 residues. The CDR3 DNA sequence: TGTGCCACCAGTGATCCCCGGGGGACAGGGGTACATTTT. Amino acids: CATSDPRGTGVHF.

CDR3 amino acids: CAWAASGGVDTQYF. CDR3 sequence (DNA): TGTGCCTGGGCGGCTAGCGGGGGGGTAGATACGCAGTATTTT. The chain uses TRBV30 and TRBJ2-3, with 12 bases lining up with TRBD2. This CDR3 has 14 residues. Germline trimming cut 5 bases from V and 5 bases from J; bases unmatched to any gene: 5. Germline loops: CDR1 GTSNPN, CDR2 SVGIG (reference sequence).

This clone has just one count. The chain couples TRBV19 to TRBJ1-3; D is possibly TRBD1 (6 bases). Germline V gene lookup returns CDR1 LNHDA and CDR2 SQIVND (reference sequence). This CDR3 spans 14 amino acids. Between the trimmed V and J ends, which lost 7 bases and 4 bases, there was a span of 14 bases. In DNA form, the CDR3 reads TGTGCCAGTACCAATGGGGGCTTCGGAAACACCATATATTTT. Translated: CASTNGGFGNTIYF.

V and J are TRBV3-1 (or the pseudogene TRBV3-2) and TRBJ2-3; TRBD2 matches 8 bases. Germline V gene lookup returns CDR1 LGHDT and CDR2 YNNKEL (reference sequence). Losses at the gene ends were 3 bases for V and 4 bases for J; bases not matched to a gene: 3. The CDR3 has 14 amino acids. Here the CDR3 DNA reads TGTGCCAGCAGCCACGGGGGGGCGGCAGATACGCAGTATTTT. It codes for CASSHGGAADTQYF.

This chain connects TRBV18 to TRBJ2-2; maybe TRBD1 (7 bases). The germline V and J ends were trimmed by 6 bases and 4 bases, with 12 bases remaining between them. Germline V gives CDR1 KGHSH, CDR2 LQKENI. The CDR3 is 14 residues long. The CDR3 loop is CASSRDSSTGELFF. The DNA of the CDR3 is TGTGCCAGCTCGCGGGACAGTAGCACCGGGGAGCTGTTTTTT.

CDR3 region: CASSYGGYGSQPQHF. As DNA, the CDR3 is TGTGCCAGCAGTTACGGGGGGTATGGCAGTCAGCCCCAGCATTTT. The V gene is TRBV6-5, the J gene TRBJ1-5; D may be TRBD1 (5 bases). With 2 bases removed from V and 6 bases from J, the gap between germline ends came to 14 bases. The CDR3 extends over 15 amino acids. Germline V gene sequence: CDR1 MNHEY, CDR2 SVGAGI.

The CDR3 region has the DNA TGTGCCAGCAATGGGGGGGCGAGAGTTGGCTACACCTTC. It specifies CASNGGARVGYTF. This rearrangement joins TRBV6-5 to TRBJ1-2; perhaps TRBD1 as D (6 bases). This CDR3 has 13 amino acids. Germline V gene sequence: CDR1 MNHEY, CDR2 SVGAGI. The V gene lost 7 bases and the J gene lost 7 bases, with 16 bases spanning the gap.

The rearrangement joins TRBV19 to TRBJ1-2; the match to TRBD1 covers 7 bases. The germline V gene has CDR1 LNHDA and CDR2 SQIVND (reference sequence). There are 13 residues in the CDR3. J gave up 5 bases and V 5 bases, and 5 bases lay outside the gene matches. For the CDR3, the DNA is TGTGCCAGTAGTGCCCAGACAGGGTATGGCTACACCTTC. The encoded protein is CASSAQTGYGYTF. Full variable domain (rest looked up from reference TRBV19 and TRBJ1-2): DGGITQSPKYLFRKEGQNVTLSCEQNLNHDAMYWYRQDPGQGLRLIYYSQIVNDFQKGDIAEGYSVSREKKESFPLTVTSAQKNPTAFYLCASSAQTGYGYTFGSGTRLTVV.

This chain connects TRBV2 to TRBJ1-3; the match to TRBD1 covers 9 bases. Losses at the gene ends were 7 bases for V and 0 bases for J; bases not matched to a gene: 19. This CDR3 comprises 20 residues. Looked up from germline, CDR1 is SNHLY and CDR2 is FYNNEI. CDR3 DNA: TGTGCCAGCAAGGGGCTTATGGGGACAGGGAAAGATAGCTCTGGAAACACCATATATTTT. This sequence encodes CASKGLMGTGKDSSGNTIYF.

The count of this clone is one. The V call is TRBV6-1, the J call TRBJ2-7; D perhaps matches TRBD2 (5 bases). The V gene lost 4 bases and the J gene lost 3 bases, with 7 bases spanning the gap. The germline gives CDR1 MNHNS, CDR2 SASEGT. This CDR3 is built from 12 residues. The CDR3 DNA sequence: TGTGCCAGCAGTGCCCGGGACTACGAGCAGTACTTC. Translating gives CASSARDYEQYF.

This sequence joins TRBV7-9 and TRBJ1-1; possible D gene TRBD1, 5 bases. The V gene lost 6 bases and the J gene lost 3 bases, with 20 bases spanning the gap. The CDR3 is made up of 16 amino acids. Germline V CDR1 and CDR2: SEHNR, FQNEAQ (reference sequence). CDR3 sequence: CASSGPGGGKHTEAFF. The CDR3 DNA sequence: TGTGCCAGCAGTGGGCCCGGCGGGGGGAAGCACACTGAAGCTTTCTTT.

The J gene is TRBJ2-3, the V gene TRBV29-1; 8 bases map to TRBD1. The CDR3 loop spans 11 amino acids. J lost 8 bases, V lost 6 bases, and 4 bases had no gene match. The germline V gene has CDR1 SQVTM and CDR2 ANQGSEA. The CDR3 spells CSVQGGGTQYF. DNA for the CDR3: TGCAGCGTACAGGGGGGTGGTACGCAGTATTTT.

The chain carries TRBV6-5 and TRBJ2-7; possibly TRBD1 for D (6 bases). The CDR3 contains 15 residues. The V and J ends lost 6 bases and 6 bases respectively, with 21 bases between them. The germline CDR1 and CDR2 sequences are MNHEY and SVGAGI. The CDR3 DNA is TGTGCCAGCAGAATGGGACAAAACTCATTCGGCGAGCAGTACTTC. It encodes CASRMGQNSFGEQYF.

DNA of the CDR3: TGCGCCAGCAGTGGCAACGTTGTTCCGGGGGATCGCGGGAACACCATATATTTT. Residues: CASSGNVVPGDRGNTIYF. This chain connects TRBV10-1 to TRBJ1-3; D is possibly TRBD1 (5 bases). This CDR3 has 18 residues. With 4 bases removed from V and 7 bases from J, the gap between germline ends came to 26 bases. CDR1 is WNHNN and CDR2 is SYGVQD in the germline V gene (reference sequence).

The chain joins TRBV19 to TRBJ1-6; 8 bases fit TRBD1. The ends lost 1 base at V and 9 bases at J; junction bases unmatched: 5. This CDR3 region has 15 residues. CDR1 and CDR2 (germline): LNHDA, SQIVND (reference sequence). The CDR3 nucleotides are TGTGCCAGTAGTATAGCCGGGACAGGCGGTTCACCCCTCCACTTT. It encodes CASSIAGTGGSPLHF. Full variable domain (rest looked up from reference TRBV19 and TRBJ1-6): DGGITQSPKYLFRKEGQNVTLSCEQNLNHDAMYWYRQDPGQGLRLIYYSQIVNDFQKGDIAEGYSVSREKKESFPLTVTSAQKNPTAFYLCASSIAGTGGSPLHFGNGTRLTVT.

A word on this clone: Other nucleotide sequences in the sample specify the same CDR3. The chain couples TRBV20-1 to TRBJ1-1; TRBD1 might be the D (5 bases). Trimming stripped 3 bases from V and 1 base from J, with 12 bases between. CDR1 is DFQATT, CDR2 SNEGSKA, per germline (reference sequence). This CDR3 is 14 amino acids long. Here the CDR3 DNA reads TGCAGTGCTAGTTCAGGGCGGGGGAACACTGAAGCTTTCTTT. Residues: CSASSGRGNTEAFF.

The V gene is TRBV5-4, the J gene TRBJ1-6; 8 bases agree with TRBD1. This CDR3 spans 19 amino acids. V trimming: 2 bases; J trimming: 1 base; junction bases outside the gene matches: 11. Per the germline V gene, CDR1 is SGHNT and CDR2 is YYREEE (reference sequence). Written as DNA, the CDR3 is TGTGCCAGCAGCTTAGGACAGGGACGTGTCAGTTCCTATAATTCACCCCTCCACTTT. This sequence encodes CASSLGQGRVSSYNSPLHF.

The chain joins TRBV6-1 to TRBJ2-7, with D tentatively TRBD2 (7 bases). CDR3 length: 13 residues. Germline assignment: CDR1 MNHNS and CDR2 SASEGT. V was trimmed by 0 bases and J by 6 bases, leaving 9 bases between them. The CDR3 DNA is TGTGCCAGCAGTGAAGCGGGGGGGCGCGAGCAGTACGTC. Amino acid sequence: CASSEAGGREQYV.

The chain employs TRBV5-1 and TRBJ1-1; the match to TRBD1 covers 8 bases. V shed 0 bases and J 8 bases; nucleotides not matched to a gene: 9. The length of the CDR3 is 15 residues. CDR1 is SGHRS, CDR2 YFSETQ, per germline. The CDR3, as DNA: TGCGCCAGCAGCTTGGCCGGGACAGGCACACTCGAAGCTTTCTTT. This gives the protein CASSLAGTGTLEAFF.

This CDR3 is CASSRAGGSYEQYV. CDR3 bases: TGCGCCAGCAGCCGCGCAGGGGGGTCCTACGAGCAGTACGTC. V and J are TRBV5-1 and TRBJ2-7, with D tentatively TRBD1 (7 bases). Trimming took off 4 bases at V and 1 base at J, with 12 bases between the two ends. There are 14 residues in the CDR3. Germline assignment: CDR1 SGHRS and CDR2 YFSETQ.